This TCR beta chain was sequenced during a study of read filtering for tumor transcriptome and immune sequencing. This clonotype was seen many times. V gave up 5 bases and J gave up 0 bases, with 14 bases separating them. The CDR3 covers 15 residues. Germline V CDR1 and CDR2: SQVTM, ANQGSEA. This library used approximately 0.4 ug RNA and molecular barcoded adaptors spanning alpha/delta and beta/gamma chains. Each CDR3 protein is one row after TCRdb ran MiXCR on the reads. The sample records approximately 90,000 distinct CDR3 sequences, approximately 13% being singletons. The source material was a population of CD138-negative cells sorted from bone marrow. The clonotype was recovered from a donor over 35 with multiple myeloma. The V gene is TRBV29-1, the J gene TRBJ2-1; D gene ambiguous. This CDR3 reads CSVLAASSSYNEQFF. Here the CDR3 DNA reads TGCAGCGTTTTGGCAGCCTCGAGCTCCTACAATGAGCAGTTCTTC.